This T cell receptor beta chain was found in a study of blood T cell repertoires in COVID-19. Turning to the study itself: Samples taken during acute and convalescent COVID-19 were collected in the United States, Italy and Spain.

The germline CDR1 and CDR2 sequences are ENHRY and SYGVKD. This CDR3 comprises 12 residues. V gave up 8 bases and J gave up 6 bases, with 13 bases separating them. Data came from immunoSEQ multiplex PCR; TCRdb stores just in-frame clones and leaves some out. The sample has more than 300,000 clones, around 89% seen once. The cohort comprised adults aged about 18 to 90 years residing in 24 US areas. Assignments of participants to cohorts depended upon their own reported clinical history. There are a few counts of this clone. Sequenced material: PBMCs or T cells enriched from blood (not recorded which). V and J are TRBV10-3 and TRBJ1-2, with D uncertain. The sequence was obtained from a woman between 18 and 30 years old who had recovered from COVID-19. CDR3 amino acids: CAIGASVDGYTF. The CDR3 coding sequence is TGTGCCATCGGTGCCAGTGTTGATGGCTACACCTTC.